These T cell receptor beta chains were read from a single sample in a study of cytomegalovirus exposure and HLA in healthy donors. Data came from immunoSEQ multiplex PCR; TCRdb stores just in-frame clones and leaves some out. The sample shows approximately 100,000 clones, roughly 74% of them seen only once. Sequencing input: PBMCs. The receptors were gathered from a man aged 35-49 years in good health and CMV-seronegative. Each CDR3 is given with its conserved first and last residue. The order of the fields is D gene, V gene, CDR3 length, clone size, J gene, CDR3 protein, CDR3 DNA. D genes are given only for firm matches. The size entry is marked missing in some rows and otherwise reads once, few, many or a size class.

.,TRBV6-4,17,.,TRBJ1-4,CASSDCCGEGRNEKLFF,TGTGCCAGCAGTGACTGCTGTGGGGAGGGCCGTAATGAAAAACTGTTTTTT
.,TRBV6-1,14,.,TRBJ1-2,CASSYSGQDYGYTF,TGTGCCAGCAGTTATTCAGGCCAGGACTATGGCTACACCTTC
.,TRBV4-1,13,few,TRBJ2-4,CASSQGLGNIQYF,TGCGCCAGCAGCCAAGGACTGGGAAACATTCAGTACTTC
.,TRBV5-1,15,.,TRBJ1-1,CASSSSGGSNTEAFF,TGCGCCAGCAGCTCGTCGGGGGGTTCGAACACTGAAGCTTTCTTT
.,TRBV2,16,.,TRBJ2-5,CASSETGGGAGKTQYF,TGTGCCAGCAGTGAAACCGGTGGGGGGGCCGGGAAGACCCAGTACTTC
TRBD1,TRBV7-9,18,.,TRBJ2-7,CASSKGQGRLLGTYEQYF,TGTGCCAGCAGCAAGGGACAGGGGCGGCTCCTTGGTACCTACGAGCAGTACTTC
TRBD1,TRBV5-4,14,.,TRBJ1-3,CASVDRGTGNTIYF,TGTGCCAGCGTCGACAGGGGGACTGGAAACACCATATATTTT
TRBD2,TRBV2,15,.,TRBJ2-7,CASSEGRLAAYEQYF,TGTGCCAGCAGTGAAGGCAGACTAGCTGCCTACGAGCAGTACTTC
TRBD1,TRBV7-3,13,.,TRBJ2-5,CASSRQGGDTQYF,TGTGCCAGCAGCCGACAGGGTGGTGACACCCAGTACTTC
TRBD1,TRBV29-1,14,.,TRBJ2-2,CSVGDRGRTGELFF,TGCAGCGTAGGGGACAGGGGGAGGACCGGGGAGCTGTTTTTT
TRBD1,TRBV5-1,16,.,TRBJ2-2,CASSWTGPMNTGELFF,TGCGCCAGCAGCTGGACAGGGCCGATGAACACCGGGGAGCTGTTTTTT
TRBD1,TRBV19,15,.,TRBJ2-7,CASSAGTGGEYEQYF,TGTGCCAGTAGTGCAGGGACAGGGGGCGAGTACGAGCAGTACTTC
TRBD2,TRBV6-5,13,.,TRBJ2-7,CASRPGGLYEQYF,TGTGCCAGCAGGCCGGGGGGGCTCTACGAGCAGTACTTC
TRBD2,TRBV9,14,few,TRBJ2-7,CASSAGGGTYEQYF,TGTGCCAGCAGCGCCGGGGGAGGGACCTACGAGCAGTACTTC
TRBD2,TRBV4-2,18,.,TRBJ2-1,CASSQGLAGESSYNEQFF,TGTGCCAGCAGCCAAGGTCTAGCGGGGGAGAGCTCCTACAATGAGCAGTTCTTC
TRBD1,TRBV7-2,16,.,TRBJ1-6,CASGDRGRSYNSPLHF,TGTGCCAGCGGGGACAGGGGGCGATCCTATAATTCACCCCTCCACTTT
.,TRBV6-1,13,.,TRBJ1-1,CASSELRGTEAFF,TGTGCCAGCAGTGAACTAAGGGGCACTGAAGCTTTCTTT
.,TRBV5-1,16,.,TRBJ2-3,CASSFLQAASTDTQYF,TGCGCCAGCAGCTTCCTACAGGCAGCTAGCACAGATACGCAGTATTTT
TRBD2,TRBV5-1,14,.,TRBJ2-7,CASSLVGGRDEQYF,TGCGCCAGCAGCTTGGTCGGTGGGAGGGACGAGCAGTACTTC
.,TRBV7-9,16,.,TRBJ1-6,CASSLAGQSYNSPLHF,TGTGCCAGCAGCTTAGCCGGACAGAGTTATAATTCACCCCTCCACTTT
.,TRBV7-9,15,few,TRBJ2-5,CASSQDRFGEQTQYF,TGTGCCAGCAGCCAAGACAGGTTTGGGGAACAGACCCAGTACTTC
.,TRBV5-8,17,.,TRBJ2-7,CASSLAFEGTFSYEQYF,TGTGCCAGCAGCTTGGCCTTCGAGGGCACTTTCTCCTACGAGCAGTACTTC
TRBD1,TRBV2,14,once,TRBJ2-4,CASRGGQGPNIQYF,TGTGCCAGCAGAGGGGGACAGGGGCCAAACATTCAGTACTTC
TRBD1,TRBV5-1,15,.,TRBJ2-2,CASSSGQGRAGELFF,TGCGCCAGCAGCTCGGGACAGGGAAGGGCCGGGGAGCTGTTTTTT
TRBD1,TRBV4-1,15,once,TRBJ2-7,CASSQVSTGGYEQYF,TGCGCCAGCAGCCAAGTCTCAACAGGGGGCTACGAGCAGTACTTC
.,TRBV16,14,.,TRBJ1-1,CASSTRDFFSEAFF,TGTGCCAGCAGCACCCGGGACTTCTTCTCTGAAGCTTTCTTT
.,TRBV6-5,13,.,TRBJ2-2,CASSRGRTGELFF,TGTGCCAGCAGTCGTGGGAGAACCGGGGAGCTGTTTTTT
.,TRBV2,14,.,TRBJ1-2,CASRQGSVNYGYTF,TGTGCCAGCAGGCAGGGGAGTGTGAATTATGGCTACACCTTC
TRBD1,TRBV5-1,14,.,TRBJ2-7,CASSQTGGAYEQYF,TGCGCCAGCAGCCAGACAGGGGGCGCTTACGAGCAGTACTTC
TRBD2,TRBV9,14,.,TRBJ2-5,CASSVTGLEETQYF,TGTGCCAGCAGCGTGACGGGACTAGAAGAGACCCAGTACTTC
.,TRBV5-6,14,.,TRBJ1-2,CASSYRALLESYTF,TGTGCCAGCAGCTACAGAGCCCTTCTTGAGAGCTACACCTTC
TRBD2,TRBV11-2,14,.,TRBJ2-5,CASGLAGGQETQYF,TGTGCCAGCGGGCTAGCGGGGGGTCAAGAGACCCAGTACTTC
.,TRBV5-6,14,.,TRBJ2-1,CASSSTGNYNEQFF,TGTGCCAGCAGCTCTACCGGGAATTACAATGAGCAGTTCTTC
TRBD2,TRBV6-7,15,.,TRBJ2-3,CASSHPGLSTDTRYF,TGTGCCAGCAGTCACCCGGGACTAAGCACAGATACGCGGTATTTT
.,TRBV15,14,few,TRBJ1-3,CATREGGFGNTIYF,TGTGCCACCAGGGAAGGGGGTTTTGGAAACACCATATATTTT
TRBD1,TRBV5-4,15,few,TRBJ2-3,CASSRDRVAADTQYF,TGTGCCAGCAGCCGGGACAGGGTGGCCGCAGATACGCAGTATTTT
TRBD2,TRBV7-7,16,.,TRBJ2-5,CASSLVGGGAGETQYF,TGTGCCAGCAGCTTAGTGGGCGGGGGGGCCGGAGAGACCCAGTACTTC
.,TRBV18,16,few,TRBJ1-5,CASSPNPGPRNQPQHF,TGTGCCAGCTCACCCAATCCAGGGCCGAGGAATCAGCCCCAGCATTTT
.,TRBV6-5,12,.,TRBJ1-1,CASSRHRTEAFF,TGTGCCAGCAGCAGACACCGGACTGAAGCTTTCTTT
TRBD1,TRBV10-1,18,.,TRBJ1-6,CASSETGGSLSYNSPLHF,TGCGCCAGCAGTGAAACAGGGGGATCCCTCTCCTATAATTCACCCCTCCACTTT
TRBD2,TRBV7-7,15,.,TRBJ2-5,CASSSGLAGSETQYF,TGTGCCAGCAGCTCAGGACTAGCGGGTTCAGAGACCCAGTACTTC
TRBD2,TRBV6-5,14,few,TRBJ2-3,CASSQLAGTDTQYF,TGTGCCAGCAGTCAACTAGCGGGTACAGATACGCAGTATTTT